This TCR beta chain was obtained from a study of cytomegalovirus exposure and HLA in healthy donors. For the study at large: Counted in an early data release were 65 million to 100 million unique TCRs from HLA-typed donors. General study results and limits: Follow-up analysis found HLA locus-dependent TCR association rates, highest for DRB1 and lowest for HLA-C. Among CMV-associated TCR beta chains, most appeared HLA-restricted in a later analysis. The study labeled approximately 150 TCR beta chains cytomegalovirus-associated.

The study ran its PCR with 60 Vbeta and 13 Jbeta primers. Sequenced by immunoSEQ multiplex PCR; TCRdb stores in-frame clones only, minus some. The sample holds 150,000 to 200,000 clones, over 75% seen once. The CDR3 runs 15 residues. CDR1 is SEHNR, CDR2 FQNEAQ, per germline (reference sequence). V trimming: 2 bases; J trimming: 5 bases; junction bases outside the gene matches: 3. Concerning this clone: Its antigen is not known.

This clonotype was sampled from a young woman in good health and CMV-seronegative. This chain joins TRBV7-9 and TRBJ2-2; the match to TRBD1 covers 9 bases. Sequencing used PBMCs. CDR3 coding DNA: TGTGCCAGCAGCTTACGGACAGGGGAAACCGGGGAGCTGTTTTTT. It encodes CASSLRTGETGELFF. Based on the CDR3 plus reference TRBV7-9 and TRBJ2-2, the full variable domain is DTGVSQNPRHKITKRGQNVTFRCDPISEHNRLYWYRQTLGQGPEFLTYFQNEAQLEKSRLLSDRFSAERPKGSFSTLEIQRTEQGDSAMYLCASSLRTGETGELFFGEGSRLTVL.